Sequencing of this T cell receptor (beta chain) was carried out in a study of T cell responses to AZD1222 COVID-19 vaccine. Study results and limitations: Reportedly, nearly half the spike-specific TCRs target unmutated variant regions. Clonal diversity may have been underestimated, and the donors were mostly white British, with more females than males.

Repertoires were generated with immunoSEQ multiplex PCR, while TCRdb's copy carries only in-frame clones and drops some. The sample totals about 140,000 clones; its top ten clones hold around 2.4%. Germline V gene lookup returns CDR1 SGHVS and CDR2 FNYEAQ. This CDR3 has 15 residues. V shed 2 bases and J 4 bases; nucleotides not matched to a gene: 7. Details on this clone: Its specificity is not known.

The gene calls are TRBV7-6 and TRBJ2-5; 7 bases map to TRBD1. The sequence derives from an adult in good health. Material: peripheral blood. The CDR3: CASSLWGQRGETQYF. The CDR3 DNA sequence: TGTGCCAGCAGCTTATGGGGACAGAGGGGAGAGACCCAGTACTTC.